This TCR beta chain was recorded in a study of radiotherapy plus CTLA-4 blockade in lung cancer. This clone was seen a single time. The assay was immunoSEQ multiplex PCR, and TCRdb's table has in-frame clones only and misses some. Found here are tens of thousands of clones, around 79% of them singletons; the top ten hold roughly 9.7%. This material consisted of peripheral blood, taken from a patient treated with radiotherapy plus ipilimumab. The clonotype originates from a human donor with non-small cell lung cancer who had a complete response to radiotherapy plus ipilimumab.

The CDR3: CASSYGARDTQYF. CDR3 DNA: TGCGCCAGCAGTTACGGGGCTAGAGATACGCAGTATTTT. The V gene is TRBV5-1, the J gene TRBJ2-3; D may correspond to TRBD1 or TRBD2 (5 bases each). CDR3 length: 13 amino acids. Germline V lookup: CDR1 SGHRS, CDR2 YFSETQ. V shed 5 bases and J shed 5 bases, with 12 bases lying between them.